These T cell receptor beta chains were read from a single sample in a study of Graves' ophthalmopathy and Graves' hyperthyroidism. TCRdb called the multiplex PCR reads again in MiXCR, with one record for every CDR3 protein. Of about 220,000 distinct CDR3 sequences listed, about 22% are singletons. The sample comprised peripheral blood. These receptors were taken from a woman aged 50 to 60 with Graves' ophthalmopathy. Each CDR3 is given with its conserved first and last residue. Each record gives: D gene, V gene, CDR3 length, clone size, J gene, CDR3 protein, CDR3 DNA. D genes are given only for firm matches. A clone size is listed for some rows: how often the clone was seen (once, few, many), or a class if it is expanded.

d_call: .
v_call: TRBV5-6
cdr3_length: 12
clone_size: .
j_call: TRBJ2-7
cdr3_aa: CASSFSFSEQYF
cdr3_nt: TGTGCCAGCAGCTTCTCGTTCTCCGAGCAGTACTTC

d_call: .
v_call: TRBV5-1
cdr3_length: 13
clone_size: .
j_call: TRBJ2-5
cdr3_aa: CASSLFLEETQYF
cdr3_nt: TGCGCCAGCAGCTTGTTCCTAGAGGAGACCCAGTACTTC

d_call: TRBD1
v_call: TRBV27
cdr3_length: 16
clone_size: many
j_call: TRBJ1-2
cdr3_aa: CASSTLRTGGFYGYTF
cdr3_nt: TGTGCCAGCAGCACACTAAGGACAGGGGGCTTCTATGGCTACACCTTC

d_call: .
v_call: TRBV6-1
cdr3_length: 10
clone_size: many
j_call: TRBJ1-2
cdr3_aa: CASSELQWTF
cdr3_nt: TGTGCCAGCAGTGAGTTACAATGGACCTTC

d_call: .
v_call: TRBV4-1
cdr3_length: 15
clone_size: many
j_call: TRBJ1-5
cdr3_aa: CASSQEGRGPEPQHF
cdr3_nt: TGCGCCAGCAGCCAAGAGGGCAGGGGTCCGGAGCCCCAGCATTTT

d_call: .
v_call: TRBV2
cdr3_length: 16
clone_size: .
j_call: TRBJ2-7
cdr3_aa: CASSTVTGGLSYEQYF
cdr3_nt: TGTGCCAGCAGTACCGTGACGGGGGGCCTCTCCTACGAGCAGTACTTC

d_call: .
v_call: TRBV6-5
cdr3_length: 15
clone_size: many
j_call: TRBJ2-7
cdr3_aa: CASRGGSGSSYEQYF
cdr3_nt: TGTGCCAGCAGGGGGGGTAGCGGTAGCTCCTACGAGCAGTACTTC

d_call: .
v_call: TRBV12-3/TRBV12-4
cdr3_length: 13
clone_size: many
j_call: TRBJ2-2
cdr3_aa: CASRTGFVGELFF
cdr3_nt: TGTGCCAGCAGAACAGGGTTCGTCGGGGAGCTGTTTTTT

d_call: .
v_call: TRBV12-3/TRBV12-4
cdr3_length: 16
clone_size: .
j_call: TRBJ2-5
cdr3_aa: CASSLGSGTAQETQYF
cdr3_nt: TGTGCCAGCAGTTTAGGCAGCGGTACAGCACAAGAGACCCAGTACTTC

d_call: .
v_call: TRBV5-1
cdr3_length: 14
clone_size: .
j_call: TRBJ1-2
cdr3_aa: CASSPGEVGYGYTF
cdr3_nt: TGCGCCAGCAGCCCGGGGGAGGTCGGCTATGGCTACACCTTC

d_call: .
v_call: TRBV2
cdr3_length: 16
clone_size: many
j_call: TRBJ2-3
cdr3_aa: CASSGWPGDSTDTQYF
cdr3_nt: TGTGCCAGCAGTGGCTGGCCAGGGGATAGCACAGATACGCAGTATTTT

d_call: .
v_call: TRBV2
cdr3_length: 13
clone_size: many
j_call: TRBJ1-1
cdr3_aa: CASSESLAGGAFF
cdr3_nt: TGTGCCAGCAGTGAAAGCCTCGCGGGAGGTGCTTTCTTT

d_call: TRBD1
v_call: TRBV11-3
cdr3_length: 15
clone_size: .
j_call: TRBJ1-1
cdr3_aa: CASSLRGQGNTEAFF
cdr3_nt: TGTGCCAGCAGCTTACGTGGACAGGGAAACACTGAAGCTTTCTTT

d_call: .
v_call: TRBV5-1
cdr3_length: 14
clone_size: .
j_call: TRBJ1-1
cdr3_aa: CASSWEGLNAEAFF
cdr3_nt: TGCGCCAGCAGCTGGGAGGGCCTGAACGCTGAAGCTTTCTTT

d_call: TRBD1
v_call: TRBV27
cdr3_length: 16
clone_size: many
j_call: TRBJ1-6
cdr3_aa: CASSLIWTGVGSPLHF
cdr3_nt: TGTGCCAGCAGTTTAATTTGGACAGGGGTTGGTTCACCCCTCCACTTT

d_call: TRBD1
v_call: TRBV6-5
cdr3_length: 13
clone_size: many
j_call: TRBJ1-3
cdr3_aa: CASSHNRQGRGYF
cdr3_nt: TGTGCCAGCAGTCACAACAGACAGGGAAGAGGATATTTT

d_call: .
v_call: TRBV24-1
cdr3_length: 15
clone_size: once
j_call: TRBJ2-5
cdr3_aa: CATSEKGLKQETQYF
cdr3_nt: TGTGCCACCAGTGAAAAAGGACTGAAACAAGAGACCCAGTACTTC

d_call: .
v_call: TRBV5-1
cdr3_length: 15
clone_size: few
j_call: TRBJ1-2
cdr3_aa: CASSLRVVLGHGYTF
cdr3_nt: TGCGCCAGCAGCTTGCGGGTTGTGTTGGGGCATGGCTACACCTTC

d_call: .
v_call: TRBV7-3
cdr3_length: 13
clone_size: many
j_call: TRBJ2-1
cdr3_aa: CASSSIRGNEQFF
cdr3_nt: TGTGCCAGCAGCTCTATTAGGGGGAATGAGCAGTTCTTC

d_call: TRBD2
v_call: TRBV6-5
cdr3_length: 14
clone_size: .
j_call: TRBJ2-5
cdr3_aa: CASSYSRSGSVQYF
cdr3_nt: TGTGCCAGCAGTTACTCGAGAAGCGGGAGTGTCCAGTACTTC

d_call: TRBD1
v_call: TRBV14
cdr3_length: 16
clone_size: many
j_call: TRBJ1-1
cdr3_aa: CASSGRDRELDTEAFF
cdr3_nt: TGTGCCAGCAGCGGCCGGGACAGGGAGTTGGACACTGAAGCTTTCTTT

d_call: .
v_call: TRBV6-1
cdr3_length: 15
clone_size: many
j_call: TRBJ2-5
cdr3_aa: CASSRLGSTRETQYF
cdr3_nt: TGTGCCAGCAGTCGCTTGGGCTCAACTCGGGAGACCCAGTACTTC

d_call: .
v_call: TRBV5-1
cdr3_length: 14
clone_size: many
j_call: TRBJ1-2
cdr3_aa: CASREGISIYGYTF
cdr3_nt: TGCGCCAGCAGGGAGGGGATTTCTATCTATGGCTACACCTTC

d_call: .
v_call: TRBV15
cdr3_length: 14
clone_size: .
j_call: TRBJ2-5
cdr3_aa: CASRAGIDSETQYF
cdr3_nt: TGTGCCTCCAGGGCAGGGATTGATTCAGAGACCCAGTACTTC

d_call: .
v_call: TRBV24-1
cdr3_length: 16
clone_size: many
j_call: TRBJ1-5
cdr3_aa: CATSDSLQARNQPQHF
cdr3_nt: TGTGCCACCAGTGATAGTCTCCAGGCTCGCAATCAGCCCCAGCATTTT

d_call: TRBD1
v_call: TRBV28
cdr3_length: 14
clone_size: .
j_call: TRBJ2-5
cdr3_aa: CASSFTGVLETQYF
cdr3_nt: TGTGCCAGCAGTTTTACAGGGGTTCTAGAGACCCAGTACTTC

d_call: TRBD1
v_call: TRBV7-8
cdr3_length: 16
clone_size: many
j_call: TRBJ1-6
cdr3_aa: CASSNRPDRGNSPLHF
cdr3_nt: TGTGCCAGCAGCAACCGGCCCGACAGGGGGAATTCACCCCTCCACTTT

d_call: .
v_call: TRBV24-1
cdr3_length: 16
clone_size: few
j_call: TRBJ2-5
cdr3_aa: CATSDFSDPKGETQYF
cdr3_nt: TGTGCCACCAGTGATTTTTCGGACCCCAAGGGGGAGACCCAGTACTTC

d_call: .
v_call: TRBV25-1
cdr3_length: 14
clone_size: few
j_call: TRBJ2-5
cdr3_aa: CASSRSGRRETQYF
cdr3_nt: TGTGCCAGTAGTAGATCGGGACGCCGAGAGACCCAGTACTTC

d_call: .
v_call: TRBV29-1
cdr3_length: 14
clone_size: many
j_call: TRBJ2-7
cdr3_aa: CSVARDVVGGEQYF
cdr3_nt: TGCAGCGTGGCACGGGACGTGGTTGGGGGCGAGCAGTACTTC

d_call: .
v_call: TRBV28
cdr3_length: 16
clone_size: once
j_call: TRBJ1-5
cdr3_aa: CASIPSMGGVNQPQHF
cdr3_nt: TGTGCCAGCATTCCTAGCATGGGAGGGGTCAATCAGCCCCAGCATTTT

d_call: TRBD1
v_call: TRBV19
cdr3_length: 16
clone_size: many
j_call: TRBJ1-5
cdr3_aa: CASSIDPQGAGQPQHF
cdr3_nt: TGTGCCAGTAGTATAGACCCACAGGGGGCAGGGCAGCCCCAGCATTTT

d_call: .
v_call: TRBV20-1
cdr3_length: 12
clone_size: many
j_call: TRBJ2-5
cdr3_aa: CSARESGETQYF
cdr3_nt: TGCAGTGCTAGAGAGTCTGGTGAGACCCAGTACTTC

d_call: .
v_call: TRBV11-2
cdr3_length: 14
clone_size: many
j_call: TRBJ2-7
cdr3_aa: CASSLAASTYEQYF
cdr3_nt: TGTGCCAGCAGCTTAGCAGCTTCGACCTACGAGCAGTACTTC

d_call: .
v_call: TRBV6-5
cdr3_length: 16
clone_size: many
j_call: TRBJ1-2
cdr3_aa: CASSLGTVDSNYGYTF
cdr3_nt: TGTGCCAGCAGCCTCGGAACCGTCGACAGTAACTATGGCTACACCTTC

d_call: .
v_call: TRBV20-1
cdr3_length: 12
clone_size: many
j_call: TRBJ2-7
cdr3_aa: CSAPQARDEQYF
cdr3_nt: TGCAGTGCTCCGCAGGCCAGGGACGAGCAGTACTTC

d_call: .
v_call: TRBV6-1
cdr3_length: 14
clone_size: many
j_call: TRBJ1-3
cdr3_aa: CASSASSTVPIIYF
cdr3_nt: TGTGCCAGCAGTGCCTCATCTACAGTGCCAATTATATATTTT

d_call: .
v_call: TRBV5-1
cdr3_length: 16
clone_size: many
j_call: TRBJ2-5
cdr3_aa: CASSEVVWGRQETQYF
cdr3_nt: TGCGCCAGCAGCGAGGTGGTCTGGGGGCGGCAGGAGACCCAGTACTTC

d_call: .
v_call: TRBV7-2
cdr3_length: 14
clone_size: many
j_call: TRBJ2-4
cdr3_aa: CASSLEVAGNIQYF
cdr3_nt: TGTGCCAGCAGCTTAGAGGTGGCGGGAAACATTCAGTACTTC

d_call: TRBD1
v_call: TRBV12-3/TRBV12-4
cdr3_length: 15
clone_size: many
j_call: TRBJ1-1
cdr3_aa: CASSYPQGLNTEAFF
cdr3_nt: TGTGCCAGCAGTTACCCACAGGGGTTGAACACTGAAGCTTTCTTT

d_call: .
v_call: TRBV29-1
cdr3_length: 12
clone_size: many
j_call: TRBJ1-2
cdr3_aa: CSVEMGGVGYTF
cdr3_nt: TGCAGCGTTGAAATGGGAGGGGTAGGCTACACCTTC

d_call: .
v_call: TRBV27
cdr3_length: 13
clone_size: many
j_call: TRBJ2-5
cdr3_aa: CATVDRGGETQYF
cdr3_nt: TGTGCCACCGTCGACAGGGGAGGGGAGACCCAGTACTTC

d_call: .
v_call: TRBV11-2
cdr3_length: 16
clone_size: many
j_call: TRBJ1-3
cdr3_aa: CASSGLNLNSGNTIYF
cdr3_nt: TGTGCCAGCAGCGGCCTCAATCTCAACTCTGGAAACACCATATATTTT

d_call: TRBD1
v_call: TRBV30
cdr3_length: 13
clone_size: .
j_call: TRBJ2-2
cdr3_aa: CAWSPQGFGELFF
cdr3_nt: TGTGCCTGGAGCCCACAGGGGTTCGGGGAGCTGTTTTTT

d_call: .
v_call: TRBV28
cdr3_length: 15
clone_size: many
j_call: TRBJ1-5
cdr3_aa: CASSEQGFSNQPQHF
cdr3_nt: TGTGCCAGCAGTGAACAGGGATTTAGCAATCAGCCCCAGCATTTT

d_call: TRBD2
v_call: TRBV27
cdr3_length: 17
clone_size: .
j_call: TRBJ2-2
cdr3_aa: CASSLSPAGRGTGELFF
cdr3_nt: TGTGCCAGCAGTTTATCACCCGCAGGGAGGGGCACCGGGGAGCTGTTTTTT

d_call: .
v_call: TRBV20-1
cdr3_length: 16
clone_size: few
j_call: TRBJ1-6
cdr3_aa: CSAKSPTGSFNSPLHF
cdr3_nt: TGCAGTGCAAAATCGCCAACAGGATCCTTTAATTCACCCCTCCACTTT

d_call: .
v_call: TRBV2
cdr3_length: 15
clone_size: .
j_call: TRBJ2-1
cdr3_aa: CASSERTQSYNEQFF
cdr3_nt: TGTGCCAGCAGTGAGAGGACGCAATCCTACAATGAGCAGTTCTTC

d_call: TRBD1
v_call: TRBV5-1
cdr3_length: 14
clone_size: .
j_call: TRBJ2-5
cdr3_aa: CASSPGQGKETQYF
cdr3_nt: TGCGCCAGCAGTCCGGGACAGGGGAAAGAGACCCAGTACTTC

d_call: .
v_call: TRBV5-1
cdr3_length: 17
clone_size: .
j_call: TRBJ2-6
cdr3_aa: CASSFQAPLSGANVLTF
cdr3_nt: TGCGCCAGCAGCTTTCAGGCCCCCCTCTCTGGGGCCAACGTCCTGACTTTC

d_call: .
v_call: TRBV12-3/TRBV12-4
cdr3_length: 13
clone_size: many
j_call: TRBJ2-6
cdr3_aa: CASSLRTSNVLTF
cdr3_nt: TGTGCCAGCAGTTTAAGGACATCGAACGTCCTGACTTTC